The 20 T cell receptor beta chains listed next were all sequenced from one sample in a study of Graves' ophthalmopathy and Graves' hyperthyroidism. Beta-chain TCR CDR3 regions were amplified from RNA transcripts. First-round RT-PCR with HTBI primers preceded a second-round multiplex PCR. TCRdb passed the multiplex PCR reads through MiXCR, listing each CDR3 protein once. The sample has over 500,000 distinct CDR3 sequences; about 24% are singletons. The material sequenced was peripheral blood. These TCRs come from a woman under 30 with stable Graves' hyperthyroidism. Some clones in this sample may be carry-over from other donors' samples.

This clonotype was counted ten times or more. The CDR3 protein is CAISIKQGAYEQYF. The DNA for the CDR3 is TGTGCCATCAGTATAAAACAGGGAGCCTACGAGCAGTACTTC. The chain is built from TRBV10-3 and TRBJ2-7; tentatively, D is TRBD1 (6 bases). V was shortened by 5 bases and J by 2 bases, with 13 bases between the two germline ends. The length of the CDR3 is 14 residues. The germline CDR1 and CDR2 sequences are ENHRY and SYGVKD.

This clonotype was seen many times. The chain is built from TRBV2 and TRBJ1-5; possible D gene TRBD1, 5 bases. V was shortened by 4 bases and J by 5 bases, with 12 bases between the two germline ends. Looked up from germline, CDR1 is SNHLY and CDR2 is FYNNEI. The CDR3 is 14 residues long. CDR3 sequence: CASSVLDKYQPQHF. CDR3 DNA: TGTGCCAGCAGTGTATTGGACAAGTATCAGCCCCAGCATTTT.

This clonotype was seen repeatedly, ten times or more. The chain couples TRBV25-1 to TRBJ2-6; D might be TRBD2 (7 bases). Germline V lookup: CDR1 MGHDK, CDR2 SYGVNS. This CDR3 comprises 16 residues. V shed 6 bases and J shed 0 bases, with 12 bases lying between them. CDR3 sequence (DNA): TGTGCCAGCAGAGGGGGGGCGATCTCTGGGGCCAACGTCCTGACTTTC. This sequence encodes CASRGGAISGANVLTF. Full variable domain (missing parts from reference TRBV25-1 and TRBJ2-6): EADIYQTPRYLVIGTGKKITLECSQTMGHDKMYWYQQDPGMELHLIHYSYGVNSTEKGDLSSESTVSRIRTEHFPLTLESARPSHTSQYLCASRGGAISGANVLTFGAGSRLTVL.

This clonotype was seen repeatedly, ten times or more. The V gene is TRBV12-3 or TRBV12-4, the J gene TRBJ1-1; D is unresolved. With 6 bases removed from V and 4 bases from J, the gap between germline ends came to 12 bases. This CDR3 is built from 13 residues. CDR3 nucleotides: TGTGCCAGCAGATACCATGGGGTCACTGAAGCTTTCTTT. This encodes CASRYHGVTEAFF.

CDR3 sequence reads: CASSIRTGNYGYTF. In DNA, the CDR3 is TGTGCCAGTAGTATTAGGACGGGGAACTATGGCTACACCTTC. This chain links TRBV19 with TRBJ1-2; D gene unclear. Germline V gives CDR1 LNHDA, CDR2 SQIVND (reference sequence). V shed 3 bases and J shed 2 bases, with 10 bases lying between them. This CDR3 spans 14 amino acids.

The table lists this clonotype with a few counts. The chain has TRBV4-3 and TRBJ1-6; D gene unclear. The ends were cut back, 2 bases at V and 3 bases at J, with 8 bases in the middle. The CDR3 sequence is 15 residues long. The germline CDR1 and CDR2 sequences are LGHNA and YSLEER. Here the CDR3 DNA reads TGCGCCAGCAGCCAAATGGCAGGCTATAATTCACCCCTCCACTTT. Translating it yields CASSQMAGYNSPLHF.

The rearrangement joins TRBV20-1 to TRBJ2-5; 11 bases match TRBD2. With V trimmed by 0 bases and J by 1 base, 4 bases remained unmatched. The germline gives CDR1 DFQATT, CDR2 SNEGSKA (reference sequence). The CDR3 covers 16 residues. CDR3 sequence (DNA): TGCAGTGCTAGAGATTGGCTAGCGGGGGGCCAAGAGACCCAGTACTTC. As protein: CSARDWLAGGQETQYF.

Details on this clonotype: The junction and the germline gene differ at one end; a read error may be behind it. CDR3 sequence: CAGSLDTGRGGYTF. The CDR3 DNA follows: TGTGCCGGCAGCTTAGATACAGGGAGGGGAGGCTACACCTTC. V is TRBV11-2 and J is TRBJ1-2, with a weak D call TRBD1 (6 bases). This CDR3 comprises 14 residues. CDR1 is SGHAT and CDR2 is FQNNGV in the germline V gene.

Concerning this clonotype: No conserved phenylalanine or tryptophan is present at the end of the CDR3, so a read error is the likely explanation. The chain couples TRBV9 to TRBJ2-7, with D hard to call. Germline-derived CDR1 and CDR2 are SGDLS and YYNGEE. The CDR3 has 14 residues. Trimming stripped 0 bases from V and 0 bases from J, with 7 bases between. The CDR3 region has the DNA TGTGCCAGCAGCGTAGGCCAGAGCTCCTACGAGCAGTACTCC. It translates to CASSVGQSSYEQYS.

The rearrangement uses TRBV30 and TRBJ2-5; maybe TRBD1 (6 bases). This CDR3 has 12 residues. Germline CDR1 GTSNPN, CDR2 SVGIG (reference sequence). Between the trimmed V and J ends, which lost 4 bases and 5 bases, there was a span of 11 bases. The CDR3 DNA is TGTGCCTGGAACGACAGGATGGAGACCCAGTACTTC. It encodes CAWNDRMETQYF.

This clonotype was detected only a few times. The J gene is TRBJ2-7, the V gene TRBV29-1, with D maybe TRBD2 (6 bases). V dropped 7 bases and J dropped 7 bases, with 14 bases sitting between them. The germline V gene has CDR1 SQVTM and CDR2 ANQGSEA. The CDR3 is made up of 11 amino acids. As DNA, the CDR3 is TGCAGCGCGGGGGAGGTGGGGGAGCAGTACTTC. Translating gives CSAGEVGEQYF.

This clonotype was recorded at least ten times. This chain joins TRBV4-1 and TRBJ1-5; D unresolved. V was pared by 1 base and J by 5 bases, with 9 bases between. Germline CDR1 reads MGHRA; CDR2 reads YSYEKL. This CDR3 is 14 amino acids long. The CDR3 DNA is TGCGCCAGCAGCCAAGGACCATTCTATCAGCCCCAGCATTTT. Amino acid sequence: CASSQGPFYQPQHF.

This clonotype was picked up a small number of times. V gene TRBV6-1 combines with J gene TRBJ2-5; 14 bases are shared with TRBD2. The ends lost 6 bases at V and 1 base at J; junction bases unmatched: 1. The germline V gene has CDR1 MNHNS and CDR2 SASEGT. This CDR3 spans 15 amino acids. The CDR3 DNA reads TGTGCCAGCAGGACTAGCGGGAGGGCCCAAGAGACCCAGTACTTC. Its translation is CASRTSGRAQETQYF.

On this clonotype: A read error is possible here, since a much larger clone lies one base away. The chain is built from TRBV12-3 or TRBV12-4 and TRBJ1-1; D is undetermined. The CDR3 runs to 17 residues. V lost 7 bases, J lost 0 bases, and 21 bases lay in between. The CDR3 DNA follows: TGTGCCAGCACTGAACTGAGGCAGAGAACCATGAACACTGAAGCTTTCTTT. Its translation is CASTELRQRTMNTEAFF.

This clonotype was counted ten times or more. The chain employs TRBV6-1 and TRBJ2-2; D gene unclear. V gave up 7 bases and J gave up 6 bases, with 9 bases separating them. The CDR3 has 12 residues. Germline V lookup: CDR1 MNHNS, CDR2 SASEGT. CDR3 amino acids: CASTIRPGELFF. The CDR3 DNA reads as TGTGCCAGCACTATCCGACCCGGGGAGCTGTTTTTT.

This clonotype was recorded at least ten times. V and J are TRBV19 and TRBJ2-7; 7 bases fit TRBD2. The junction had 6 bases not matched to a gene; V was cut back by 3 bases and J by 4 bases. The germline gives CDR1 LNHDA, CDR2 SQIVND (reference sequence). This CDR3 is 14 amino acids long. CDR3 coding DNA: TGTGCCAGTAGTATTGAGGCTAGCGGATACGAGCAGTACTTC. This translates into CASSIEASGYEQYF.

This clonotype has a count of ten or more. The rearrangement joins TRBV7-8 to TRBJ1-1; TRBD1 is a possible D gene (6 bases). Germline assignment: CDR1 SGHVS and CDR2 FQNEAQ. The CDR3 extends over 15 amino acids. V dropped 0 bases and J dropped 4 bases, with 12 bases sitting between them. Here the CDR3 DNA reads TGTGCCAGCAGCTTAGCGCACGGGGGCTCCACTGAAGCTTTCTTT. Translation gives CASSLAHGGSTEAFF.

The sample holds many counts of this clonotype. The chain couples TRBV6-5 to TRBJ1-1; tentative D call: TRBD1 (6 bases). Germline V gene data show CDR1 as MNHEY and CDR2 as SVGAGI. V lost 6 bases and J lost 5, with 16 bases in between. There are 14 residues in the CDR3. The CDR3 sequence: CASRHWGGPTEAFF. CDR3 in DNA: TGTGCCAGCAGGCACTGGGGGGGGCCGACTGAAGCTTTCTTT.

The chain couples TRBV7-9 to TRBJ1-1; D is perhaps TRBD1 (5 bases). CDR3 length equals 14 residues. The V gene lost 4 bases and the J gene lost 3 bases, with 12 bases spanning the gap. Germline V gives CDR1 SEHNR, CDR2 FQNEAQ (reference sequence). The CDR3 is CASSSLGGDTEAFF. The CDR3 DNA is TGTGCCAGCAGCTCCCTCGGGGGAGACACTGAAGCTTTCTTT.

Turning to this clonotype: The junction shows a germline mismatch at one end, possibly a read error. This chain connects TRBV27 to TRBJ2-4; 7 bases align to TRBD1. The germline V gene encodes CDR1 MNHEY and CDR2 SMNVEV (reference sequence). The CDR3 loop spans 11 amino acids. This chain's CDR3 is CASGRGHIKYF. The CDR3 nucleotides read TGTGCCAGCGGTAGGGGGCACATTAAGTACTTC.